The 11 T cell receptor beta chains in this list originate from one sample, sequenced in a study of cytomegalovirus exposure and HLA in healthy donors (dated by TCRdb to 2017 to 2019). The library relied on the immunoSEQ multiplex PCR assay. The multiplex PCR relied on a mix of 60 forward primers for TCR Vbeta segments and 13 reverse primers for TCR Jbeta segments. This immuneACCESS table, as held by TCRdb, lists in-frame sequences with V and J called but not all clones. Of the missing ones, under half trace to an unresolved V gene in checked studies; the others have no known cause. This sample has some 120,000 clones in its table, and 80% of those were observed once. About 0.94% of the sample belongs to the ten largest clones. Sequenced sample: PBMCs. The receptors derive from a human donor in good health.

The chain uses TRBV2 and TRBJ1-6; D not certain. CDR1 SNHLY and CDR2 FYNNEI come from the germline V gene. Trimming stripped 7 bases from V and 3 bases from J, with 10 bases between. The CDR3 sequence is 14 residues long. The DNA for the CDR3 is TGTGCCAGCACCGGGGAAGACTATAATTCACCCCTCCACTTT. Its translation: CASTGEDYNSPLHF. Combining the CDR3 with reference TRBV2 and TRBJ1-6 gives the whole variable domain EPEVTQTPSHQVTQMGQEVILRCVPISNHLYFYWYRQILGQKVEFLVSFYNNEISEKSEIFDDQFSVERPDGSNFTLKIRSTKLEDSAMYFCASTGEDYNSPLHFGNGTRLTVT.

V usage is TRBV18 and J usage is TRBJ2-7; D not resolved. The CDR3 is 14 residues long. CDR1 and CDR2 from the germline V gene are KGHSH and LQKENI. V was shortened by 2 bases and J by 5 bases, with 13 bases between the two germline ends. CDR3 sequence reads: CASSPNLGGNEQYF. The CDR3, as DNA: TGTGCCAGCTCACCAAATCTAGGTGGTAACGAGCAGTACTTC.

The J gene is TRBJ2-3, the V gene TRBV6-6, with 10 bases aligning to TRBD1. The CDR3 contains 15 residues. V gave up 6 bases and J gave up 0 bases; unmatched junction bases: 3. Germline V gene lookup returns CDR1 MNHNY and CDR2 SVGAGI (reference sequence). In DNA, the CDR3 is TGTGCCAGCAGCCCGGACAGGGGGAGCACAGATACGCAGTATTTT. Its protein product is CASSPDRGSTDTQYF.

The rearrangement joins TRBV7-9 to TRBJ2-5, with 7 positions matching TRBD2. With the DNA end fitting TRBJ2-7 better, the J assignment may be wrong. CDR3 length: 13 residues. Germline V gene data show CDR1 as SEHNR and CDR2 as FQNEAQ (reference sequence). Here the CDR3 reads CASSHSGSYEQYF. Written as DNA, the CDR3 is TGTGCCAGCAGCCATAGCGGGTCCTACGAGCAGTACTTC.

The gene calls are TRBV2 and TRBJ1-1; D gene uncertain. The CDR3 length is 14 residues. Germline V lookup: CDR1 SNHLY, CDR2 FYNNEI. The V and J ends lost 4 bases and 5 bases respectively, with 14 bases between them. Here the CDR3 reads CASSGWRSGTEAFF. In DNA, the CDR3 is TGTGCCAGCAGTGGTTGGAGGAGTGGAACTGAAGCTTTCTTT.

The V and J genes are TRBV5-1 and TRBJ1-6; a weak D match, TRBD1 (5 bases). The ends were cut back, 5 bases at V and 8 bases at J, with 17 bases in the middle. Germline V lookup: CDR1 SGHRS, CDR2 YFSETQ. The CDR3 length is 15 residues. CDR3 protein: CASSRREGQDSPLHF. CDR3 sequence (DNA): TGCGCCAGCAGTCGTCGGGAGGGGCAGGATTCACCCCTCCACTTT.

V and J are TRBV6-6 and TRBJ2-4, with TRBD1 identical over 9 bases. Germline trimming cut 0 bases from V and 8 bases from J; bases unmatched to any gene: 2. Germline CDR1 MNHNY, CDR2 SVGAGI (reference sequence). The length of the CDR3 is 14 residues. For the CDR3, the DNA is TGTGCCAGCAGTTACTCGGACAGGGGTTACATTCAGTACTTC. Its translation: CASSYSDRGYIQYF.

The CDR3 coding sequence is TGTGCCAGCAGCACAATGACGACAGGGGCCAACGTCCTGACTTTC. This translates into CASSTMTTGANVLTF. The V and J genes are TRBV9 and TRBJ2-6; no clear D gene. V gave up 4 bases and J gave up 4 bases, with 12 bases separating them. The CDR3 has 15 amino acids. Germline CDR1 SGDLS, CDR2 YYNGEE.

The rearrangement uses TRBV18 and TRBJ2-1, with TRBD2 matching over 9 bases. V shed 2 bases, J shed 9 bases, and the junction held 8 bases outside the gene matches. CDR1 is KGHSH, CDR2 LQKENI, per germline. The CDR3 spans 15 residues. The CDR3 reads CASSPSVAGVVEQFF. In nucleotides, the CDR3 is TGTGCCAGCTCACCAAGTGTAGCGGGGGTGGTTGAGCAGTTCTTC.

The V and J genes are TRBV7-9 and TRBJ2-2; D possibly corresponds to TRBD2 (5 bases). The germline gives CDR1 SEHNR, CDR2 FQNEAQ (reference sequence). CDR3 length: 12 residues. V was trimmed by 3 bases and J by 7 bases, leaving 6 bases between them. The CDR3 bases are TGTGCCAGCAGCTTGGAGGTCGGGGAGCTGTTTTTT. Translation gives CASSLEVGELFF.

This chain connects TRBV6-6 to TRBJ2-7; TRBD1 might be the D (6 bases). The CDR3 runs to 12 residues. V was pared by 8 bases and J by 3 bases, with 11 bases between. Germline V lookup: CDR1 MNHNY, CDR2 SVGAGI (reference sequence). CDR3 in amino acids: CASGQKLYEQYF. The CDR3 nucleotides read TGTGCCAGCGGACAGAAACTCTACGAGCAGTACTTC.